This TCR beta chain came from a study of T cells in Graves' hyperthyroidism and ophthalmopathy. Turning to the study itself: It was at initial diagnosis, before any treatment, that peripheral blood was collected.

The CDR3 has 17 amino acids. Germline CDR1 reads MNHEY; CDR2 reads SVGEGT. The trim removed 5 bases at V and 7 bases at J, leaving 10 bases unmatched. It was RNA transcripts that yielded the amplified TCR beta CDR3 regions. Using the HTBI primer set, a first-round RT-PCR was run on the TCR CDR3. TCRdb reanalysed the multiplex PCR reads using MiXCR and keeps one entry per CDR3 protein. The data contain 490,000 or so distinct CDR3 sequences, 15% to 20% of them singletons. Cells are PBMCs isolated from around 9.4 ml of fresh blood. General study findings and limits: The blood repertoire included most of the expanded thyroid clonotypes above 0.001. Progression to ophthalmopathy was predicted a median of 6.5 months early.

This clonotype was detected only a few times. Its antigen remains unknown. The J gene is TRBJ2-1, the V gene TRBV6-2 or TRBV6-3, with TRBD2 matching 14 bases. The material sequenced was blood. The receptor was isolated from a woman in her 30s with Graves' ophthalmopathy. The CDR3 DNA reads as TGTGCCAGCAGTCTCGGGACTAGCGGGAGAAAGTTAAATGAGCAGTTCTTC. It codes for CASSLGTSGRKLNEQFF.